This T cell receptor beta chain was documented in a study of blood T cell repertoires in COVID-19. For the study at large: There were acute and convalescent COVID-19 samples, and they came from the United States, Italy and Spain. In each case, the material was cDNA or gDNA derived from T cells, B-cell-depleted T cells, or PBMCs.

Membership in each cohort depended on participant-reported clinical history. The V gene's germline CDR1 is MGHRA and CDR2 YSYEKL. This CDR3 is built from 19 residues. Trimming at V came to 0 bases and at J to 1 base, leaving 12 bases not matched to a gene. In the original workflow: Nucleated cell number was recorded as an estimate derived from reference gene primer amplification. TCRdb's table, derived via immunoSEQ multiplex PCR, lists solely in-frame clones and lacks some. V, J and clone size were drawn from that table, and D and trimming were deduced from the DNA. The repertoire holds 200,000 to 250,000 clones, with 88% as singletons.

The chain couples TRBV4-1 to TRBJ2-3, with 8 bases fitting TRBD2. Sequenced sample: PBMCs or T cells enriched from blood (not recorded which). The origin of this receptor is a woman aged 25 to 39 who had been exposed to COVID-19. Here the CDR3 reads CASSQEGDRQGLGTDTQYF. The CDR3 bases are TGCGCCAGCAGCCAAGAGGGAGATAGGCAGGGACTAGGCACAGATACGCAGTATTTT.